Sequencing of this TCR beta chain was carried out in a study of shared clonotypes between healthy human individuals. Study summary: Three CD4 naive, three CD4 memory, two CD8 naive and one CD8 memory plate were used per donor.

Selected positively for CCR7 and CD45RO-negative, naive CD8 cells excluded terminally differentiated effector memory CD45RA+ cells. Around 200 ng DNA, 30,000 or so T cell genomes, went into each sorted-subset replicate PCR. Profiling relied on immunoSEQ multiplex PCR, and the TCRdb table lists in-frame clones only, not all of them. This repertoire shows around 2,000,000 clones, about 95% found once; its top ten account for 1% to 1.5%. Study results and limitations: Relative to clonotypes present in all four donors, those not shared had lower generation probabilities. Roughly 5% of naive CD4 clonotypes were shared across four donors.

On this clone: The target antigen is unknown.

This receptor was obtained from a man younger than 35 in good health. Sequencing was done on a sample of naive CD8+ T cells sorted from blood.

In nucleotides, the CDR3 is TGTGCCATCAGTGAGGGGGGGATATATAATTCACCCCTCCACTTT. Amino acids: CAISEGGIYNSPLHF. The rearrangement joins TRBV10-3 to TRBJ1-6; D possibly corresponds to TRBD1 (5 bases). With 2 bases removed from V and 4 bases from J, the gap between germline ends came to 9 bases. The CDR3 loop spans 15 amino acids. The germline gives CDR1 ENHRY, CDR2 SYGVKD.